The 25 T cell receptor beta chains below were found in one sample sequenced in a study of blood T cells in healthy people across ages. A second PCR of 7 to 11 cycles used a sample-barcoded 5' primer and a J-beta primer mix. TCRdb re-called the 5' RACE reads through MiXCR, storing one row per CDR3 protein. The sample holds 800,000 to 1,000,000 distinct CDR3 sequences, 40% to 60% seen once. Sequencing was carried out using blood. These receptors were taken from a man aged 30 to 45 in good health.

This clonotype has only a few counts. The chain carries TRBV9 and TRBJ2-7; D is unresolved. The CDR3 is made up of 14 amino acids. Trimming shortened V by 0 bases and J by 5 bases, and 12 bases separated the two germline ends. From germline, CDR1 is SGDLS and CDR2 YYNGEE. The DNA for the CDR3 is TGTGCCAGCAGCGTAGCTGCTACCTACGACGAGCAGTACTTC. Its protein product is CASSVAATYDEQYF.

The chain employs TRBV29-1 and TRBJ2-7, with D possibly TRBD1 on 6 matching bases. The CDR3 has 14 amino acids. Germline V lookup: CDR1 SQVTM, CDR2 ANQGSEA. The V gene lost 0 bases and the J gene lost 3 bases, with 12 bases spanning the gap. The CDR3 region is CSVEDGGQIYEQYF. In DNA form, the CDR3 reads TGCAGCGTTGAAGATGGGGGACAAATCTACGAGCAGTACTTC.

This clonotype was seen only once. This sequence joins TRBV20-1 and TRBJ1-5; possible D gene TRBD1, 5 bases. Germline CDR1 and CDR2: DFQATT and SNEGSKA (reference sequence). Trimming took 1 base from V and 3 from J, leaving 10 bases between them. The CDR3 sequence is 14 residues long. DNA for the CDR3: TGCAGTGCTAGAGTACAGGCCGTCAATCAGCCCCAGCATTTT. Residues: CSARVQAVNQPQHF.

The chain is built from TRBV4-2 and TRBJ2-1; possible D gene TRBD2, 6 bases. V was shortened by 3 bases and J by 5 bases, with 20 bases between the two germline ends. The CDR3 spans 17 residues. CDR1 and CDR2 from the germline V gene are LGHNA and YNFKEQ. CDR3 in DNA: TGTGCCAGCAGCCATATCATCGGGGGAGTAGAAGACAATGAGCAGTTCTTC. It is translated as CASSHIIGGVEDNEQFF.

This sequence joins TRBV6-5 and TRBJ2-5; D might be TRBD1 or TRBD2, each matching 6 bases. TRBJ2-7 explains the end of the DNA better; the J call may be wrong. Germline CDR1 reads MNHEY; CDR2 reads SVGAGI. The CDR3 spans 17 residues. CDR3 coding DNA: TGTGCCAGCAGTTACTCGAGTCGGAACAGGGCGGGGTACGAGCAGTACTTC. This sequence encodes CASSYSSRNRAGYEQYF.

A few counts support this clonotype. This CDR3 reads CASSAPSGGNEQFF. The CDR3 DNA sequence: TGTGCCAGCAGTGCTCCTAGCGGGGGTAATGAGCAGTTCTTC. V is TRBV2 and J is TRBJ2-1, with 10 bases aligning to TRBD2. The ends lost 4 bases at V and 7 bases at J; junction bases unmatched: 4. Germline lookup yields CDR1 SNHLY and CDR2 FYNNEI. This CDR3 has 14 residues.

The sample holds a few counts of this clonotype. The chain employs TRBV11-2 and TRBJ2-7; a weak D match, TRBD1 (6 bases). CDR1 SGHAT and CDR2 FQNNGV come from the germline V gene. V lost 6 bases, J lost 6 bases, and 18 bases lay in between. The CDR3 has 14 amino acids. CDR3 sequence (DNA): TGTGCCAGCAGGCCCGGACAGTCCCAACTCGAGCAGTACTTC. Its translation is CASRPGQSQLEQYF.

This chain uses TRBV2 with TRBJ1-6; D is unclear. The CDR3 is 14 amino acids. Germline V gene sequence: CDR1 SNHLY, CDR2 FYNNEI. Trimming cost V 6 bases and J 0 bases, with 6 bases left between them. The CDR3 loop reads CASRLGSYNSPLHF. DNA of the CDR3: TGTGCCAGCAGGTTGGGCTCCTATAATTCACCCCTCCACTTT.

CDR3 DNA: TGTGCCAGCACCCCCCCGAGGGCGTTCTACAATGAGCAGTTCTTC. Translating gives CASTPPRAFYNEQFF. This chain connects TRBV6-1 to TRBJ2-1; TRBD2 might be the D (5 bases). This CDR3 contains 15 residues. V was clipped by 7 bases and J by 3 bases, with 16 bases between them. Germline V gives CDR1 MNHNS, CDR2 SASEGT.

This chain links TRBV5-1 with TRBJ2-1, with TRBD2 matching over 8 bases. V dropped 0 bases and J dropped 6; count of bases not matched to a gene: 5. The CDR3 covers 15 residues. Germline lookup yields CDR1 SGHRS and CDR2 YFSETQ. CDR3: CASSLGPGGPNEQFF. DNA of the CDR3: TGCGCCAGCAGCTTGGGACCGGGGGGGCCCAATGAGCAGTTCTTC.

V gene TRBV6-6 combines with J gene TRBJ2-1, with a tentative D call TRBD1 (5 bases). There are 14 residues in the CDR3. CDR1 is MNHNY and CDR2 is SVGAGI in the germline V gene (reference sequence). Trimming took 4 bases from V and 6 from J, leaving 13 bases between them. The CDR3 here is CASSSGFPGNEQFF. The CDR3 DNA follows: TGTGCCAGCAGTTCAGGGTTCCCGGGCAATGAGCAGTTCTTC.

Only one count was recorded for this clonotype. One end of the junction varies from germline; a read error may be responsible. The V and J genes are TRBV6-1 and TRBJ2-7, with TRBD1 matching over 9 bases. The CDR3 extends over 16 amino acids. Germline CDR1 reads MNHNS; CDR2 reads SASEGT. CDR3 loop: CASSEVPGQGTDERYF. The CDR3 DNA sequence: TGTGCCAGCAGTGAAGTTCCGGGACAGGGAACGGACGAGCGGTACTTC.

This clonotype was recorded a few times. The rearrangement links TRBV4-3 to TRBJ1-5; D perhaps matches TRBD1 (6 bases). CDR3 length: 15 residues. CDR1 LGHNA and CDR2 YSLEER come from the germline V gene. V was cut by 1 base and J by 4 bases, with 11 bases left in between. The CDR3 loop reads CASSQVQGPNQPQHF. The CDR3 bases are TGCGCCAGCAGCCAAGTTCAGGGGCCGAATCAGCCCCAGCATTTT.

The chain has TRBV7-2 and TRBJ2-1; D is ambiguous. V gave up 0 bases and J gave up 6 bases, with 12 bases separating them. The CDR3 covers 15 residues. Germline V gene data show CDR1 as SGHTA and CDR2 as FQGNSA. CDR3 residues: CASSLAPQTRNEQFF. In DNA, the CDR3 is TGTGCCAGCAGCTTAGCCCCCCAAACCCGCAATGAGCAGTTCTTC.

The gene calls are TRBV5-1 and TRBJ2-4, with D unclear. Looked up from germline, CDR1 is SGHRS and CDR2 is YFSETQ. Trimming removed 3 bases at V and 15 bases at J, with 13 bases between. This CDR3 contains 11 residues. For the CDR3, the DNA is TGCGCCAGCAGCTCCAACTACGAGCGGTACTTC. This gives the protein CASSSNYERYF.

J is TRBJ1-1 and V is TRBV12-3 or TRBV12-4; possible D gene TRBD1, 5 bases. V lost 6 bases, J lost 0 bases, and 11 bases lay in between. The length of the CDR3 is 14 residues. Written as DNA, the CDR3 is TGTGCCAGCAGCCGGACAAACATGAACACTGAAGCTTTCTTT. Protein: CASSRTNMNTEAFF.

CDR3 DNA: TGCGCCAGCAGCCAAGCCCAGGGCGGGAACACTGAAGCTTTCTTT. It is translated as CASSQAQGGNTEAFF. This chain links TRBV4-1 with TRBJ1-1, with TRBD1 as a possible D gene (5 bases). V lost 1 base to trimming and J lost 1 base, with 10 bases between them. The CDR3 length is 15 residues. Germline-derived CDR1 and CDR2 are MGHRA and YSYEKL.

The chain recombines TRBV19 with TRBJ1-5, with 11 bases that match TRBD1. J was trimmed by 7 bases and V by 7 bases; bases with no gene match: 9. In germline, CDR1 is LNHDA, CDR2 SQIVND (reference sequence). The CDR3 contains 15 residues. The CDR3 region has the DNA TGTGCCAGTACTCCGGACAGGGGGCTGGGACAGCCCCAGCATTTT. Its translation: CASTPDRGLGQPQHF. The complete variable domain, with remaining parts taken from reference TRBV19 and TRBJ1-5, reads DGGITQSPKYLFRKEGQNVTLSCEQNLNHDAMYWYRQDPGQGLRLIYYSQIVNDFQKGDIAEGYSVSREKKESFPLTVTSAQKNPTAFYLCASTPDRGLGQPQHFGDGTRLSIL.

This clonotype was seen a few times. The chain is built from TRBV2 and TRBJ1-5; 8 bases align to TRBD1. Germline V gene lookup returns CDR1 SNHLY and CDR2 FYNNEI. J was trimmed by 5 bases and V by 4 bases; bases with no gene match: 4. The CDR3 sequence is 14 residues long. The CDR3 sequence is CASSVGQGDQPQHF. DNA of the CDR3: TGTGCCAGCAGTGTTGGACAGGGCGATCAGCCCCAGCATTTT.

The chain is built from TRBV10-2 and TRBJ2-1; D may be TRBD2 (5 bases). This CDR3 spans 15 amino acids. The germline CDR1 and CDR2 sequences are WSHSY and SAAADI. V shed 7 bases and J shed 0 bases, with 13 bases lying between them. The CDR3 protein is CASNNGGSSYNEQFF. The CDR3 DNA is TGCGCCAGCAATAACGGTGGGAGCTCCTACAATGAGCAGTTCTTC.

V usage is TRBV6-5 and J usage is TRBJ2-5; no clear D gene. CDR3 size: 13 residues. Between the trimmed V and J ends, which lost 2 bases and 9 bases, there was a span of 13 bases. CDR1 and CDR2 (germline): MNHEY, SVGAGI. This CDR3 is CASSYASDTSQYF. The CDR3 DNA is TGTGCCAGCAGTTACGCTTCCGACACATCCCAGTACTTC.

The rearrangement links TRBV3-1 to TRBJ2-7; 12 positions match TRBD2. CDR3 size: 16 residues. J gave up 5 bases and V 4 bases, and 9 bases lay outside the gene matches. In germline, CDR1 is LGHDT, CDR2 YNNKEL (reference sequence). The CDR3, as DNA: TGTGCCAGCAGCCGATGGACTAGCGGGGCCTTGCACGAGCAGTACTTC. Its translation is CASSRWTSGALHEQYF.

This clonotype was detected many times. The rearrangement uses TRBV7-2 and TRBJ2-7, with 8 bases fitting TRBD1. There are 14 residues in the CDR3. The germline V gene has CDR1 SGHTA and CDR2 FQGNSA. The trim removed 1 base at V and 2 bases at J, leaving 1 base unmatched. In DNA, the CDR3 is TGTGCCAGCAGCTTAGGGGACAGGCCCTACGAGCAGTACTTC. It yields the protein CASSLGDRPYEQYF.

Points on this clonotype: A read error may produce the germline difference seen at one junction end. The chain joins TRBV10-3 to TRBJ2-4; the match to TRBD1 covers 10 bases. CDR3 length equals 14 residues. CDR1 and CDR2 (germline): ENHRY, SYGVKD. CDR3 region: CSISVSETGGFQYF. CDR3 nucleotide sequence: TGTTCCATCAGTGTCTCTGAGACAGGGGGCTTTCAGTACTTC.

In its sample, this clonotype was seen a few times. This chain joins TRBV30 and TRBJ2-1; 12 positions match TRBD1. Per the germline V gene, CDR1 is GTSNPN and CDR2 is SVGIG (reference sequence). Trimming cost V 2 bases and J 8 bases; bases outside gene matches: 4. The length of the CDR3 is 14 residues. As DNA, the CDR3 is TGTGCCTGGAGTCCGGGACAGGGGGCTGATGAGCAGTTCTTC. It translates to CAWSPGQGADEQFF.